These T cell receptor beta chains were read from a single sample in a study of blood T cell repertoires in COVID-19. Generated by immunoSEQ multiplex PCR, the TCRdb table keeps only in-frame clones and is missing some. Among about 140,000 clones listed, 70% to 80% were seen once. Sequenced: peripheral blood. The receptor source for this set is a woman aged 80 or over with active or convalescent COVID-19. The CDR3 runs from the conserved cysteine through the conserved F or W. D genes are given only for firm matches. Clone size, where shown, is once, few, many, or a class for clones that have expanded.

18	TRBJ1-5	few	.	TRBV9	CASSVGGPGKWSNQPQHF	TGTGCCAGCAGCGTAGGGGGGCCTGGGAAGTGGAGCAATCAGCCCCAGCATTTT
14	TRBJ1-1	.	.	TRBV19	CASRGGGLNTEAFF	TGTGCCAGTAGGGGCGGGGGTCTGAACACTGAAGCTTTCTTT
16	TRBJ1-1	.	.	TRBV5-5	CASSFRGATINTEAFF	TGTGCCAGCAGCTTCCGCGGAGCCACCATTAACACTGAAGCTTTCTTT
14	TRBJ1-3	.	.	TRBV28	CASSEADKGNTIYF	TGTGCCAGCTCCGAGGCCGATAAAGGAAACACCATATATTTT
11	TRBJ2-5	.	TRBD2	TRBV20-1	CSASGGETQYF	TGCAGTGCCAGCGGGGGTGAGACCCAGTACTTC
16	TRBJ1-1	.	TRBD1	TRBV6-6	CASTQGTGHAGTEAFF	TGTGCCAGCACCCAGGGGACAGGGCATGCCGGTACTGAAGCTTTCTTT
13	TRBJ2-3	.	.	TRBV3-1/TRBV3-2	CASKRGSTDTQYF	TGTGCCAGCAAACGGGGGAGCACAGATACGCAGTATTTT
17	TRBJ2-7	.	.	TRBV28	CASSLILPGHGSYEQYF	TGTGCCAGCAGTCTGATCCTTCCGGGACACGGATCCTACGAGCAGTACTTC
13	TRBJ2-7	.	.	TRBV11-3	CASSYDTPYEQYF	TGTGCCAGCAGCTATGACACCCCCTACGAGCAGTACTTC
14	TRBJ1-4	.	.	TRBV7-8	CASSSEVTERKLFF	TGTGCCAGCAGCTCTGAGGTGACAGAGCGAAAACTGTTTTTT
16	TRBJ1-1	.	.	TRBV28	CASSLSWAGFDTEAFF	TGTGCCAGCAGTTTAAGTTGGGCAGGGTTCGACACTGAAGCTTTCTTT
14	TRBJ2-5	.	.	TRBV11-2	CASGSGTGLETQYF	TGTGCCAGCGGCTCGGGTACAGGGTTGGAGACCCAGTACTTC
14	TRBJ1-1	.	.	TRBV15	CATSRDLGGTEAFF	TGTGCCACCAGCAGAGATCTAGGGGGCACTGAAGCTTTCTTT
13	TRBJ2-1	.	.	TRBV11-1	CASRVPGVDEQFF	TGTGCCAGCAGAGTACCAGGGGTCGATGAGCAGTTCTTC
15	TRBJ2-3	once	.	TRBV9	CASQRSRDFTDTQYF	TGTGCCAGCCAGAGGTCGAGAGACTTCACAGATACGCAGTATTTT
13	TRBJ2-7	.	.	TRBV29-1	CSVEDRGTYEQYF	TGCAGCGTTGAAGATCGGGGGACCTACGAGCAGTACTTC
14	TRBJ1-5	once	.	TRBV6-7	CASSPTESNQPQHF	TGTGCCAGCAGCCCCACAGAGAGCAATCAGCCCCAGCATTTT
14	TRBJ2-1	.	TRBD2	TRBV28	CASLTSGEYNEQFF	TGTGCCAGCCTAACTAGCGGCGAATACAATGAGCAGTTCTTC
16	TRBJ1-2	few	.	TRBV7-2	CASSSRLRRGSYGYTF	TGTGCCAGCAGCTCCCGACTCCGGCGGGGTTCCTATGGCTACACCTTC
15	TRBJ1-5	.	TRBD1	TRBV15	CATSWDRGRRQPQHF	TGTGCCACCAGCTGGGACAGGGGGCGAAGGCAGCCCCAGCATTTT
20	TRBJ1-6	.	TRBD1	TRBV9	CASSDTAGTGGYTYNSPLHF	TGTGCCAGCAGCGATACTGCCGGGACAGGGGGCTATACGTATAATTCACCCCTCCACTTT
17	TRBJ1-2	.	TRBD1	TRBV5-6	CASSPPGTGLLNDGYTF	TGTGCCAGCAGCCCTCCCGGGACAGGACTCCTTAACGATGGCTACACCTTC
14	TRBJ1-6	.	.	TRBV7-3	CASSSQGLGSPLHF	TGTGCCAGCAGCTCCCAGGGCTTAGGGTCACCCCTCCACTTT
16	TRBJ1-5	.	.	TRBV19	CASSPRARGSNQPQHF	TGTGCCAGTAGTCCCCGGGCTCGAGGGAGCAATCAGCCCCAGCATTTT
14	TRBJ2-2	.	.	TRBV18	CASSHENRAGELFF	TGTGCCAGCTCACACGAAAACAGGGCCGGGGAGCTGTTTTTT
14	TRBJ1-1	.	.	TRBV5-4	CASSSPNGNLEAFF	TGTGCCAGCAGCTCTCCTAACGGGAATCTGGAAGCTTTCTTT
16	TRBJ1-4	.	.	TRBV4-1	CASSSLGGRVNEKLFF	TGCGCCAGCAGCTCCCTAGGTGGGCGGGTGAATGAAAAACTGTTTTTT
14	TRBJ2-3	.	.	TRBV7-2	CASSLSGSTDTQYF	TGTGCCAGCAGCTTGAGCGGGAGCACAGATACGCAGTATTTT
15	TRBJ2-7	.	.	TRBV28	CASSLGGSGTYEQYF	TGTGCCAGCAGTTTAGGGGGGAGCGGAACCTACGAGCAGTACTTC
15	TRBJ1-5	.	.	TRBV19	CASSDRRARQQPQHF	TGTGCCAGTAGCGACCGAAGGGCTCGACAGCAGCCCCAGCATTTT
14	TRBJ2-3	.	.	TRBV7-2	CASSLVTSTDTQYF	TGTGCCAGCAGCTTAGTTACTAGCACAGATACGCAGTATTTT
17	TRBJ2-7	.	TRBD2	TRBV7-2	CASSLARIAGGLYEQYF	TGTGCCAGCAGCTTAGCGAGAATAGCGGGGGGACTTTACGAGCAGTACTTC
15	TRBJ2-5	.	.	TRBV7-9	CASSLPTGHQETQYF	TGTGCCAGCAGCTTACCGACAGGCCACCAAGAGACCCAGTACTTC
15	TRBJ1-1	few	TRBD1	TRBV19	CASSIQTGWVTEAFF	TGTGCCAGTAGTATCCAGACAGGGTGGGTCACTGAAGCTTTCTTT
14	TRBJ2-7	.	.	TRBV28	CASSLSAGMAEQYF	TGTGCCAGCAGTTTATCGGCAGGGATGGCCGAGCAGTACTTC
17	TRBJ1-5	.	.	TRBV6-1	CASSEGQVTYSNQPQHF	TGTGCCAGCAGTGAAGGGCAGGTTACCTATAGCAATCAGCCCCAGCATTTT
14	TRBJ1-1	.	TRBD1	TRBV6-5	CASTLQGLNTEAFF	TGTGCCAGCACCCTACAGGGGCTTAACACTGAAGCTTTCTTT
14	TRBJ1-1	.	.	TRBV9	CASSVLAGNTEAFF	TGTGCCAGCAGCGTACTCGCGGGTAACACTGAAGCTTTCTTT
16	TRBJ2-5	.	TRBD1	TRBV5-1	CASSLGTGRFFETQYF	TGCGCCAGCAGCTTGGGGACAGGGAGATTTTTCGAGACCCAGTACTTC
15	TRBJ1-1	.	TRBD1	TRBV5-4	CASSLTGAATAEAFF	TGTGCCAGCAGCTTAACAGGGGCGGCAACGGCTGAAGCTTTCTTT
16	TRBJ1-1	.	TRBD1	TRBV5-1	CASRPGQGLMNTEAFF	TGCGCCAGCAGGCCGGGACAGGGCCTTATGAACACTGAAGCTTTCTTT
14	TRBJ1-1	.	.	TRBV11-2	CASSLWQENTEAFF	TGTGCCAGCAGCTTGTGGCAGGAGAACACTGAAGCTTTCTTT
16	TRBJ1-3	.	TRBD1	TRBV30	CAWSTGQGASGNTIYF	TGTGCCTGGAGTACGGGACAGGGGGCGAGTGGAAACACCATATATTTT
15	TRBJ1-6	.	.	TRBV6-5	CASSRGGFDNSPLHF	TGTGCCAGCAGCCGCGGGGGTTTCGATAATTCACCCCTCCACTTT
14	TRBJ1-2	few	.	TRBV6-1	CASSELLQVDGYTF	TGTGCCAGCAGTGAACTTTTACAAGTGGATGGCTACACCTTC
14	TRBJ1-1	.	.	TRBV7-3	CASSLQGWNTEAFF	TGTGCCAGCAGCTTACAGGGTTGGAACACTGAAGCTTTCTTT
13	TRBJ2-7	.	.	TRBV2	CASTRTQHYEQYF	TGTGCCAGCACTCGGACACAGCACTACGAGCAGTACTTC
16	TRBJ1-2	.	.	TRBV21-1	CASSKVSGLYNYGYTF	TGTGCCAGCAGCAAAGTATCGGGTCTTTACAACTATGGCTACACCTTC
15	TRBJ2-5	.	.	TRBV5-1	CASSPHTGDQETQYF	TGCGCCAGCAGCCCACACACGGGGGACCAAGAGACCCAGTACTTC
13	TRBJ1-2	.	.	TRBV7-8	CASSPGRSYGYTF	TGTGCCAGCAGCCCAGGGCGGTCCTATGGCTACACCTTC
14	TRBJ1-6	.	.	TRBV6-2/TRBV6-3	CASSAAGFSSPLHF	TGTGCCAGCAGCGCCGCGGGGTTTAGTTCACCCCTCCACTTT
18	TRBJ2-3	.	TRBD2	TRBV13	CASSLRGLAGGGTDTQYF	TGTGCCAGCAGCTTACGAGGACTAGCGGGGGGCGGCACAGATACGCAGTATTTT
16	TRBJ2-6	.	TRBD1	TRBV9	CASSLTGASGANVLTF	TGTGCCAGCAGCCTTACAGGGGCCTCTGGGGCCAACGTCCTGACTTTT
12	TRBJ1-6	.	.	TRBV27	CASSLQGLPLHF	TGTGCCAGCAGTTTGCAGGGTTTACCCCTCCACTTT
16	TRBJ1-4	.	.	TRBV11-2	CASSLGEGRSNEKLFF	TGTGCCAGCAGCTTAGGGGAGGGGAGGTCTAATGAAAAACTGTTTTTT
16	TRBJ2-5	.	.	TRBV7-2	CASSTRGGASVETQYF	TGTGCCAGCAGCACCCGGGGAGGAGCAAGCGTGGAGACCCAGTACTTC
14	TRBJ2-7	once	TRBD1	TRBV19	CASSPGQGAHEQYF	TGTGCCAGTAGTCCGGGACAGGGGGCCCACGAGCAGTACTTC
14	TRBJ2-2	.	.	TRBV19	CASSISLNTGELFF	TGTGCCAGTAGTATTTCCCTGAACACCGGGGAGCTGTTTTTT
15	TRBJ2-3	.	.	TRBV30	CAWSAPGGGAYTQYF	TGTGCCTGGAGTGCCCCAGGCGGGGGCGCATATACGCAGTATTTT
13	TRBJ2-5	.	TRBD1	TRBV7-2	CASSTRDSQTQYF	TGTGCCAGCAGCACCCGGGACAGCCAGACCCAGTACTTC